The 12 T cell receptor beta chains below were found in one sample sequenced in a study of CD8 T cells in Susac syndrome. With random hexamers, reverse transcription was performed on about 0.5 to 1 ug of RNA. TCRdb re-derived calls from the immunoSEQ multiplex PCR reads in MiXCR, one entry per CDR3 protein. Found here are 200,000 to 250,000 distinct CDR3 sequences, 90% to 95% of them singletons; the top ten hold about 0.071%. The sequenced sample consisted of CD4+ T cells from PBMCs. Receptors originate from a human donor with multiple sclerosis.

As concerns this clonotype: Its ends do not fully match the called genes, so a read error is possible. The chain links TRBV29-1 to TRBJ2-2; either TRBD1 or TRBD2 may fit D (5 bases each). Germline values: CDR1 SQVTM, CDR2 ANQGSEA. The CDR3 consists of 15 residues. CDR3 region: CSVAPAGWPTGELFF. Written as DNA, the CDR3 is TGCAGCGTTGCTCCGGCAGGGTGGCCCACCGGGGAACTGTTTTTT.

In its sample, this clonotype was seen a few times. The junction differs from germline at one of its ends, possibly a read error. This chain links TRBV7-7 with TRBJ2-2; 7 bases are a match to TRBD1. The CDR3 runs to 15 residues. CDR1 and CDR2 (germline): SSHAT, FNYEAQ (reference sequence). CDR3 residues: CASSLGTANTGELFF. The CDR3 coding sequence is TGTGCTAGCAGCCTAGGGACAGCCAACACCGGGGAGCTGTTTTTT.

This chain connects TRBV12-3 or TRBV12-4 to TRBJ2-5; TRBD2 matches at 10 bases. The CDR3 runs to 16 residues. Unmatched junction bases numbered 11, after V lost 5 bases and J lost 5 bases. The CDR3 nucleotides are TGTGCCAGCAGTCCACAACCACTAGCGGGAACGGAGACCCAGTACTTC. This sequence encodes CASSPQPLAGTETQYF.

This clonotype was observed a few times. The chain recombines TRBV5-4 with TRBJ2-6, with unresolved D. Per germline, CDR1 SGHNT and CDR2 YYREEE (reference sequence). Trimming left V 4 bases short and J 1 base short, with 3 bases between. The CDR3 sequence is 13 residues long. The CDR3 nucleotides read TGTGCCAGCAGCCGTTCTGGGGCCAACGTCCTGACTTTC. Protein: CASSRSGANVLTF.

This clonotype came up once. The J gene is TRBJ2-7, the V gene TRBV2; perhaps TRBD2 as D (6 bases). Trimming took off 5 bases at V and 6 bases at J, with 14 bases between the two ends. This CDR3 contains 13 residues. Germline V gives CDR1 SNHLY, CDR2 FYNNEI. CDR3 region: CASSRSEEGEQYV. CDR3 DNA sequence: TGTGCCAGCAGTCGATCTGAGGAGGGCGAGCAGTACGTC.

This clonotype was seen only once. V is TRBV30 and J is TRBJ1-1; D perhaps matches TRBD1 (5 bases). V lost 0 bases and J lost 11, with 13 bases in between. There are 12 residues in the CDR3. Germline CDR1 is GTSNPN and CDR2 is SVGIG (reference sequence). The CDR3 here is CAWSVQGDRAFF. CDR3 nucleotide sequence: TGTGCCTGGAGTGTACAAGGGGATAGGGCTTTCTTT.

The rearrangement joins TRBV18 to TRBJ2-7; weak D call: TRBD1 (5 bases). CDR3 size: 15 residues. Trimming took off 3 bases at V and 4 bases at J, with 16 bases between the two ends. Germline CDR1 reads KGHSH; CDR2 reads LQKENI. The chain's CDR3 is CASSPDSPPAYEQYV. The CDR3 coding sequence is TGTGCCAGCTCACCCGACAGCCCTCCAGCTTACGAGCAGTACGTC.

J is TRBJ1-1 and V is TRBV3-1; 8 bases map to TRBD1. V lost 1 base and J lost 1; bases outside the gene matches: 8. The CDR3 consists of 17 residues. Germline loops: CDR1 LGHDT, CDR2 YNNKEL (reference sequence). As DNA, the CDR3 is TGTGCCAGCAGCCAAGGTGACAGGGGCTCGGGGAACACTGAAGCTTTCTTT. Translating gives CASSQGDRGSGNTEAFF.

The rearrangement uses TRBV7-2 and TRBJ2-2; 10 bases are a match to TRBD2. V trimming: 1 base; J trimming: 8 bases; junction bases outside the gene matches: 4. This CDR3 has 15 amino acids. Germline V gene data show CDR1 as SGHTA and CDR2 as FQGNSA. CDR3 in DNA: TGTGCCAGCAGCTTAGAGGGACTAGCGTTGGGGGAGCTGTTTTTT. This gives the protein CASSLEGLALGELFF.

V and J are TRBV5-1 and TRBJ2-6; D remains ambiguous. The ends were cut back, 0 bases at V and 2 bases at J, with 9 bases in the middle. Germline V gene lookup returns CDR1 SGHRS and CDR2 YFSETQ. The CDR3 runs 16 residues. CDR3 residues: CASSLASAPGANVLTF. The CDR3 nucleotides are TGCGCCAGCAGCTTGGCCTCGGCGCCTGGGGCCAACGTCCTGACTTTC.

The V call is TRBV19, the J call TRBJ2-2; TRBD1 matches 8 bases. Germline CDR1 reads LNHDA; CDR2 reads SQIVND (reference sequence). J was trimmed by 4 bases and V by 8 bases; bases with no gene match: 12. The CDR3 length is 16 residues. CDR3 loop: CASALGQGASTGELFF. The CDR3 DNA follows: TGTGCCAGTGCGCTGGGTCAGGGGGCCTCCACCGGGGAGCTGTTTTTT. Filled out from reference TRBV19 and TRBJ2-2, the complete variable domain reads DGGITQSPKYLFRKEGQNVTLSCEQNLNHDAMYWYRQDPGQGLRLIYYSQIVNDFQKGDIAEGYSVSREKKESFPLTVTSAQKNPTAFYLCASALGQGASTGELFFGEGSRLTVL.

This sequence joins TRBV27 and TRBJ2-6, with no clear D. Germline CDR1 MNHEY, CDR2 SMNVEV (reference sequence). CDR3 length equals 15 residues. Trimming took off 0 bases at V and 4 bases at J, with 7 bases between the two ends. CDR3 amino acids: CASSLSPSGANVLTF. The CDR3, as DNA: TGTGCCAGCAGTTTATCCCCCAGCGGGGCCAACGTCCTGACTTTC. Supplemented by reference TRBV27 and TRBJ2-6, the full variable domain reads EAQVTQNPRYLITVTGKKLTVTCSQNMNHEYMSWYRQDPGLGLRQIYYSMNVEVTDKGDVPEGYKVSRKEKRNFPLILESPSPNQTSLYFCASSLSPSGANVLTFGAGSRLTVL.